Shown below are 7 T cell receptor beta chains from a single sample sequenced in a study of CD8 T cells in Susac syndrome (dated by TCRdb to between 2017 and 2020). Receptor amplification or capture employed the immunoSEQ multiplex PCR assay. RNA was extracted with the RNeasy kit and roughly 0.5 to 1 ug was reverse transcribed using random hexamers. Through fastp at Q25 and MiXCR, TCRdb rebuilt clones from the public reads, retaining in-frame beta chains. Rows matching on CDR3 protein sequence are summarized as one entry with the most common DNA and genes. Within this sample are around 140,000 distinct CDR3 sequences, with 85% to 95% of them counted one time only. Clones ranked in the top ten supply roughly 0.14% of the sample. Source material: CD4+ T cells from PBMCs. These receptors all come from a human donor with Susac syndrome.

V is TRBV27 and J is TRBJ2-7; the match to TRBD1 covers 9 bases. The CDR3 consists of 15 residues. V shed 4 bases and J 5 bases; nucleotides not matched to a gene: 9. Germline CDR1 MNHEY, CDR2 SMNVEV (reference sequence). CDR3 nucleotides: TGTGCCAGCAGTTGGGGGACAGGGTTTATCGACGAGCAGTACTTC. Its protein is CASSWGTGFIDEQYF.

This clonotype was detected only once. The DNA of the CDR3 is TGTGCCAGCCGACAGGGCCCCGGGGAGCTGTTTTTT. Translated, it gives CASRQGPGELFF. The chain recombines TRBV12-3 or TRBV12-4 with TRBJ2-2; 7 nucleotides match TRBD1. J gave up 6 bases and V 8 bases, and 3 bases lay outside the gene matches. There are 12 residues in the CDR3.

The genes are TRBV5-1 and TRBJ1-1; weak D call: TRBD1 (5 bases). V was shortened by 4 bases and J by 6 bases, with 13 bases between the two germline ends. Germline CDR1 reads SGHRS; CDR2 reads YFSETQ. The CDR3 has 13 residues. CDR3 sequence (DNA): TGCGCCAGCAGCCGCCAGGGTGAGGCTGAAGCTTTCTTT. As protein: CASSRQGEAEAFF. Full variable domain (outside the CDR3, taken from reference TRBV5-1 and TRBJ1-1): KAGVTQTPRYLIKTRGQQVTLSCSPISGHRSVSWYQQTPGQGLQFLFEYFSETQRNKGNFPGRFSGRQFSNSRSEMNVSTLELGDSALYLCASSRQGEAEAFFGQGTRLTVV.

The V call is TRBV18, the J call TRBJ2-5, with no clear D. This CDR3 has 11 residues. CDR1 KGHSH and CDR2 LQKENI come from the germline V gene. Trimming cost V 5 bases and J 3 bases, with 4 bases left between them. CDR3 DNA: TGTGCCAGCTCATCTGAAGAGACCCAGTACTTC. It codes for CASSSEETQYF.

This clonotype was seen a single time. The rearrangement uses TRBV20-1 and TRBJ1-1, with TRBD1 identical over 7 bases. J was trimmed by 6 bases and V by 7 bases; bases with no gene match: 8. The CDR3 sequence is 12 residues long. Per the germline V gene, CDR1 is DFQATT and CDR2 is SNEGSKA (reference sequence). The CDR3 here is CSVPDRVAEAFF. DNA of the CDR3: TGCAGTGTCCCTGACAGGGTTGCTGAAGCTTTCTTT.

The chain links TRBV7-2 to TRBJ2-7; D unclear. The CDR3 is 15 residues long. V lost 4 bases and J 3 bases, leaving 16 bases between the germline ends. The germline CDR1 and CDR2 sequences are SGHTA and FQGNSA. CDR3 sequence: CASSSSHNTIYEQYF. CDR3 sequence (DNA): TGTGCCAGCAGCTCCTCCCACAACACAATCTACGAGCAGTACTTC.

The rearrangement links TRBV27 to TRBJ1-3, with D possibly matching TRBD1 (6 bases). CDR3 length: 19 amino acids. The germline V gene has CDR1 MNHEY and CDR2 SMNVEV (reference sequence). Trimming removed 5 bases from V and 1 base from J, with 24 bases in between. CDR3 DNA: TGTGCCAGCAGTATCCGGGACAACAAGCTGCTACTATCTGGAAACACCATATATTTT. Amino acids: CASSIRDNKLLLSGNTIYF.